Following are 19 T cell receptor beta chains from one sample sequenced in a study of Ad26.COV2.S vaccination and SARS-CoV-2 variants (dated by TCRdb to the early 2020s). What this sample's treatment or condition label stands for: around 19 received Ad26.COV2.S at low or high dose, single or two shots; a few received placebo; per-sample allocation not given. For vaccine and placebo recipients, the sequenced repertoires came from samples collected on day 63 after the first injection. Library construction relied on the immunoSEQ multiplex PCR assay. In its TCRdb copy, this immuneACCESS table keeps in-frame sequences only and misses some clones. Where compared with another copy, unresolved V genes explain less than half of these, and the others have no known cause. In all, the sample holds about 400,000 clones, and more than 85% of those were seen once. Clones ranked in the top ten supply 3% to 4.5% of the sample.

The sequenced sample was peripheral blood, obtained in a trial of Ad26.COV2.S vaccine versus placebo. Source of these receptors: a person aged 18 to 65 who received the Ad26.COV2.S COVID-19 vaccine or a placebo.

The chain combines TRBV6-5 with TRBJ2-5; weak D call: TRBD1 (6 bases). V was cut by 4 bases and J by 2 bases, with 14 bases left in between. Germline V gene data show CDR1 as MNHEY and CDR2 as SVGAGI. This CDR3 has 15 residues. CDR3 sequence (DNA): TGTGCCAGCAGTTCAGGGGCAGCGCTACAAGAGACCCAGTACTTC. Translation: CASSSGAALQETQYF.

The chain is built from TRBV5-1 and TRBJ1-2, with a weak D call TRBD1 (5 bases). The germline CDR1 and CDR2 sequences are SGHRS and YFSETQ. The CDR3 extends over 16 amino acids. The V gene lost 1 base and the J gene lost 8 bases, with 21 bases spanning the gap. CDR3 loop: CASSLNLGRAASGYTF. CDR3 nucleotides: TGCGCCAGCAGCTTGAATCTGGGCAGGGCGGCTTCCGGCTACACCTTC.

This chain connects TRBV7-2 to TRBJ2-5; 9 nucleotides match TRBD2. CDR3 length equals 17 residues. The ends lost 0 bases at V and 5 bases at J; junction bases unmatched: 10. Germline CDR1 and CDR2: SGHTA and FQGNSA. The CDR3 DNA reads TGTGCCAGCAGCTTAGCTTTCGGCCAGCGGGGGGACGAGACCCAGTACTTC. It codes for CASSLAFGQRGDETQYF.

The chain joins TRBV6-5 to TRBJ2-7; no clear D gene. The germline V gene encodes CDR1 MNHEY and CDR2 SVGAGI. This CDR3 has 14 residues. The V and J ends lost 4 bases and 2 bases respectively, with 12 bases between them. The DNA of the CDR3 is TGTGCCAGCAGTTCCGACTGGCCCGCCTACGAGCAGTACTTC. Residues: CASSSDWPAYEQYF.

The gene calls are TRBV12-5 and TRBJ1-1; no definite D call. CDR3 length equals 12 residues. CDR1 and CDR2 from the germline V gene are LGHNT and FRNRAP. V lost 4 bases, J lost 14 bases, and 17 bases lay in between. The CDR3 region is CASGSSALDRFF. The CDR3 DNA reads TGTGCTAGTGGTTCCTCGGCCCTTGACCGCTTCTTT.

This clone was counted a few times. J is TRBJ1-2 and V is TRBV6-5; D remains unclear. This CDR3 is 14 amino acids long. The germline V gene encodes CDR1 MNHEY and CDR2 SVGAGI. V lost 5 bases and J lost 4, with 14 bases in between. CDR3 sequence (DNA): TGTGCCAGCAGTCCGGGAGCGGGGATCTATGGCTACACCTTC. This encodes CASSPGAGIYGYTF.

The V gene is TRBV6-5, the J gene TRBJ2-1; tentative D call: TRBD2 (5 bases). The V gene lost 7 bases and the J gene lost 7 bases, with 14 bases spanning the gap. This CDR3 has 13 residues. From germline, CDR1 is MNHEY and CDR2 SVGAGI. CDR3 sequence reads: CASMRGLGNEQFF. CDR3 coding DNA: TGTGCCAGCATGCGAGGACTGGGAAATGAGCAGTTCTTC.

Details on this clone: A junction boundary mismatches the germline segment, possibly from a read error. This chain joins TRBV3-1 (or the pseudogene TRBV3-2) and TRBJ2-1, with TRBD2 identical over 12 bases. The CDR3 sequence is 18 residues long. Germline CDR1 LGHDT, CDR2 YNNKEL (reference sequence). CDR3 in DNA: TGTGCCAGCAGCCTCCAAACTAGCGGGGGGAGAACTCACAATGGGCAGTTCTTC. It yields the protein CASSLQTSGGRTHNGQFF.

The chain uses TRBV4-3 and TRBJ2-7; D is uncertain. Deletions cut 0 bases from V and 3 bases from J, with 12 bases between. Germline values: CDR1 LGHNA, CDR2 YSLEER. The CDR3 contains 15 residues. The CDR3 DNA is TGCGCCAGCAGCCAAGAGGGAAACAGTTTCTACGAGCAGTACTTC. Residues: CASSQEGNSFYEQYF.

The gene calls are TRBV29-1 and TRBJ1-1, with a weak D call TRBD1 (6 bases). The CDR3 contains 16 residues. Deletions cut 5 bases from V and 1 base from J, with 20 bases between. The V gene's germline CDR1 is SQVTM and CDR2 ANQGSEA. DNA for the CDR3: TGCAGCGTTTCCAGGGTGCAGGGGCGAACGAACACTGAAGCTTTCTTT. Translated: CSVSRVQGRTNTEAFF.

Regarding this clone: The same CDR3 is also encoded by other DNA sequences in this sample. This chain connects TRBV7-9 to TRBJ1-1; D not certain. The CDR3 length is 12 residues. The V end was cut by 1 base, the J end by 4 bases, with 4 bases between. Germline assignment: CDR1 SEHNR and CDR2 FQNEAQ (reference sequence). The CDR3 region has the DNA TGTGCCAGCAGCTTAGACCGCACTGAAGCTTTCTTT. As protein: CASSLDRTEAFF.

The rearrangement joins TRBV7-9 to TRBJ2-3; 7 nucleotides line up with TRBD1. The J segment lost 0 bases and the V segment lost 10 bases, leaving 4 bases of the junction unmatched. This CDR3 is 13 amino acids long. From germline, CDR1 is SEHNR and CDR2 FQNEAQ (reference sequence). The CDR3 DNA reads TGTGCCACAGGGGGTTCTAGCACAGATACGCAGTATTTT. It specifies CATGGSSTDTQYF. The complete variable domain, with remaining parts taken from reference TRBV7-9 and TRBJ2-3, reads DTGVSQNPRHKITKRGQNVTFRCDPISEHNRLYWYRQTLGQGPEFLTYFQNEAQLEKSRLLSDRFSAERPKGSFSTLEIQRTEQGDSAMYLCATGGSSTDTQYFGPGTRLTVL.

The V call is TRBV7-9, the J call TRBJ2-1, with TRBD2 as a possible D gene (6 bases). Germline CDR1 and CDR2: SEHNR and FQNEAQ (reference sequence). The ends were cut back, 5 bases at V and 7 bases at J, with 18 bases in the middle. This CDR3 contains 15 residues. In nucleotides, the CDR3 is TGTGCCAGCAGCCTAGTCCCAGGCGCGGGGAATGAGCAGTTCTTC. Translated, it gives CASSLVPGAGNEQFF.

In regard to this clone: At one end, the junction sequence differs from germline, possibly due to a read error. The rearrangement joins TRBV6-1 to TRBJ1-2; D might be TRBD1 (5 bases). Germline-derived CDR1 and CDR2 are MNHNS and SASEGT. CDR3 length: 13 residues. In nucleotides, the CDR3 is TGTGCCAGCAGTGAAGAACAAGGGGCCCCAAAGCCCTTC. Translation: CASSEEQGAPKPF.

The rearrangement joins TRBV4-3 to TRBJ1-2; D ambiguous. CDR1 and CDR2 from the germline V gene are LGHNA and YSLEER. The CDR3 runs 14 residues. Trimming pared 0 bases from V and 8 bases from J, leaving 13 bases between. The CDR3 here is CASSQELGFAGYTF. The CDR3 DNA is TGCGCCAGCAGCCAAGAGCTGGGATTCGCCGGCTACACCTTC.

This clone has only one observation. The chain is built from TRBV6-5 and TRBJ2-1, with 7 bases fitting TRBD1. The germline CDR1 and CDR2 sequences are MNHEY and SVGAGI. J lost 9 bases, V lost 8 bases, and 13 bases had no gene match. The CDR3 sequence is 14 residues long. The CDR3 DNA reads TGTGCCAGCCAACATGAGACAGGGTCTGGTGAGCAGTTCTTC. The encoded protein is CASQHETGSGEQFF.

The chain has TRBV6-1 and TRBJ2-7, with D perhaps given as TRBD1 or TRBD2 (5 bases each). The CDR3 runs to 14 residues. V lost 2 bases and J 0 bases, leaving 8 bases between the germline ends. Germline CDR1 MNHNS, CDR2 SASEGT. The CDR3 DNA reads as TGTGCCAGCAGTGAACCCGGGACCTCCTACGAGCAGTACTTC. This encodes CASSEPGTSYEQYF.

A single count supports this clone. This rearrangement joins TRBV5-6 to TRBJ2-7; TRBD1 is a possible D gene (6 bases). V gave up 7 bases and J gave up 3 bases, with 14 bases separating them. Germline V CDR1 and CDR2: SGHDT, YYEEEE. The CDR3 runs 13 residues. The DNA of the CDR3 is TGTGCCAGCTGTCGACAGGAGGACTACGAGCAGTACTTC. Its translation is CASCRQEDYEQYF.

This sequence joins TRBV30 and TRBJ2-3, with 7 bases identical to TRBD1. CDR3 length equals 13 residues. V shed 3 bases and J 5 bases; nucleotides not matched to a gene: 5. Germline lookup yields CDR1 GTSNPN and CDR2 SVGIG (reference sequence). As DNA, the CDR3 is TGTGCCTGGAGCCGCAGGGGGAGAGATACGCAGTATTTT. It codes for CAWSRRGRDTQYF.